Below, 27 T cell receptor beta chains from the same sample are listed, as sequenced in a study of CXCR3-negative and CXCR3-positive naive CD8 T cells. The method, 5' RACE with UMI labels, was used to prepare the TRB cDNA libraries. TCRdb reprocessed the 5' RACE reads and reports one entry per CDR3 protein, with no DNA. This sample's table has approximately 47,000 distinct CDR3 sequences. Sequenced input: naive CXCR3- CD8+ T cells from blood. Subset given: CD45RO-CCR7+CD27+CD95- naive CD8+ T cells lacking CXCR3 (TNR3-). The origin of the receptors is a human donor in good health. Some clones in this sample may be carry-over from other donors' samples.

The CDR3 protein is CSVPQQNEQFF. The V call is TRBV29-1, the J call TRBJ2-1; the D gene TCRdb calls, TRBD1, cannot be checked with no DNA. Germline V gene sequence: CDR1 SQVTM, CDR2 ANQGSEA. CDR3 size: 11 residues.

V gene TRBV6-6 combines with J gene TRBJ2-3; TCRdb's assignment of TRBD1 cannot be checked, as there is no DNA. The germline CDR1 and CDR2 sequences are MNHNY and SVGAGI (reference sequence). This CDR3 has 15 amino acids. The CDR3 spells CASSYEGHFTDTQYF.

The chain employs TRBV7-2 and TRBJ2-7. This CDR3 comprises 15 residues. Germline loops: CDR1 SGHTA, CDR2 FQGNSA. CDR3 loop: CASTFRNTPSYEQYF.

The rearrangement joins TRBV12-3 or TRBV12-4 to TRBJ2-5; TCRdb's assignment of TRBD1 cannot be checked, as there is no DNA. The CDR3 contains 14 residues. CDR3 protein: CASRWGQAQETQYF.

This chain joins TRBV4-2 and TRBJ1-1; TCRdb lists TRBD1, though no DNA is available to test this call. Germline CDR1 is LGHNA and CDR2 is YNFKEQ. The CDR3 is 12 amino acids. The CDR3 sequence: CASGTGTAEAFF.

The V call is TRBV5-5, the J call TRBJ1-5; the D call of TRBD1 rests on TCRdb alone, since no DNA is present to check it. The CDR3 spans 15 residues. The V gene's germline CDR1 is SGHKS and CDR2 YYEKEE (reference sequence). This chain's CDR3 is CASSLVRGDNQPQHF.

The V gene is TRBV6-4, the J gene TRBJ2-3; TCRdb selects TRBD2, and the lack of DNA leaves this call unchecked. This CDR3 spans 15 amino acids. Germline assignment: CDR1 MRHNA and CDR2 SNTAGT. The CDR3 here is CASSASSGGADTQYF.

The chain's CDR3 is CASSQDTGNIQYF. This chain joins TRBV12-3 or TRBV12-4 and TRBJ2-4; TCRdb's D call, TRBD1, is unchecked because there is no DNA. This CDR3 is built from 13 residues.

The chain links TRBV7-9 to TRBJ1-1. CDR3 length: 11 residues. CDR1 is SEHNR, CDR2 FQNEAQ, per germline (reference sequence). CDR3 protein: CASTSSTEAFF.

This chain connects TRBV29-1 to TRBJ1-2. This CDR3 is 13 amino acids long. In germline, CDR1 is SQVTM, CDR2 ANQGSEA. CDR3 region: CSVVGQENYGYTF. Full variable domain (outside the CDR3, taken from reference TRBV29-1 and TRBJ1-2): SAVISQKPSRDICQRGTSLTIQCQVDSQVTMMFWYRQQPGQSLTLIATANQGSEATYESGFVIDKFPISRPNLTFSTLTVSNMSPEDSSIYLCSVVGQENYGYTFGSGTRLTVV.

V is TRBV29-1 and J is TRBJ2-7. The CDR3 sequence is 13 residues long. Germline CDR1 reads SQVTM; CDR2 reads ANQGSEA. CDR3 region: CSVEGGIPYEQYF.

The CDR3 loop is CASSFQGGSQETQYF. The V gene is TRBV11-2, the J gene TRBJ2-5; TCRdb indicates TRBD1, and absent DNA this call remains unverified. This CDR3 region has 15 residues. Germline V gene lookup returns CDR1 SGHAT and CDR2 FQNNGV.

CDR3: CASSRTVYYGYTF. The chain joins TRBV12-3 or TRBV12-4 to TRBJ1-2; the D call from TCRdb, TRBD1, cannot be confirmed without DNA. The CDR3 runs 13 residues.

The chain couples TRBV11-2 to TRBJ2-1; lacking DNA, the TRBD1 call made by TCRdb goes unchecked. The CDR3 has 13 residues. Germline CDR1 reads SGHAT; CDR2 reads FQNNGV. Here the CDR3 reads CASILTGNNEQFF.

The chain is built from TRBV27 and TRBJ1-1; the D call of TRBD1 rests on TCRdb alone, since no DNA is present to check it. The CDR3 is 14 amino acids. Looked up from germline, CDR1 is MNHEY and CDR2 is SMNVEV (reference sequence). The chain's CDR3 is CASSLTGTGTEAFF.

The V call is TRBV28, the J call TRBJ1-1; TCRdb calls TRBD1, which cannot be checked without DNA. The V gene's germline CDR1 is MDHEN and CDR2 SYDVKM. CDR3 length equals 13 residues. The CDR3: CASSANRGPEAFF.

The chain recombines TRBV29-1 with TRBJ1-1. From germline, CDR1 is SQVTM and CDR2 ANQGSEA. There are 12 residues in the CDR3. The CDR3 sequence: CSVEDGGPEAFF.

The chain's CDR3 is CSARDQYDYGYTF. The chain has TRBV20-1 and TRBJ1-2. The CDR3 totals 13 residues. Germline values: CDR1 DFQATT, CDR2 SNEGSKA (reference sequence).

The chain couples TRBV29-1 to TRBJ2-6. This CDR3 has 16 amino acids. CDR1 is SQVTM and CDR2 is ANQGSEA in the germline V gene. This chain's CDR3 is CSVEDLDSSGANVLTF.

The CDR3 here is CATRPSGGRDEQFF. This chain joins TRBV15 and TRBJ2-1; checking the TCRdb D call of TRBD2 is not possible without DNA. Per germline, CDR1 LNHNV and CDR2 YYDKDF (reference sequence). This CDR3 is built from 14 residues.

The J gene is TRBJ2-1, the V gene TRBV4-1; the TRBD2 assignment by TCRdb is unverifiable without DNA. The CDR3 covers 15 residues. Germline lookup yields CDR1 MGHRA and CDR2 YSYEKL. The CDR3 loop is CASSQVSGAYNEQFF.

The rearrangement joins TRBV7-3 to TRBJ2-5. The length of the CDR3 is 12 residues. Germline V gives CDR1 SGHTA, CDR2 FQGTGA. The CDR3 loop reads CASSSDGETQYF.

V is TRBV29-1 and J is TRBJ1-1. The CDR3 runs to 14 residues. The V gene's germline CDR1 is SQVTM and CDR2 ANQGSEA. The chain's CDR3 is CSVVRPNQNTEAFF. Full variable domain (remainder filled in from reference TRBV29-1 and TRBJ1-1): SAVISQKPSRDICQRGTSLTIQCQVDSQVTMMFWYRQQPGQSLTLIATANQGSEATYESGFVIDKFPISRPNLTFSTLTVSNMSPEDSSIYLCSVVRPNQNTEAFFGQGTRLTVV.

The chain links TRBV23-1 to TRBJ1-2; the TCRdb D gene call, TRBD1, has no DNA to confirm it. TRBV23-1 is treated as an ORF (open reading frame) with a function not yet certain. The length of the CDR3 is 16 residues. The CDR3 region is CASSQSIWGNDYGYTF.

The V gene is TRBV7-6, the J gene TRBJ2-3; the D call from TCRdb, TRBD1, cannot be confirmed without DNA. From germline, CDR1 is SGHVS and CDR2 FNYEAQ. This CDR3 is built from 15 residues. The CDR3 is CASSLRDSLTDTQYF.

This sequence joins TRBV28 and TRBJ2-1; TCRdb selects TRBD2, and the lack of DNA leaves this call unchecked. CDR1 and CDR2 from the germline V gene are MDHEN and SYDVKM. The CDR3 contains 19 residues. The CDR3 spells CASSPLAGGPLSSYNEQFF.

The V call is TRBV6-5, the J call TRBJ2-3. The CDR3 has 14 residues. Germline CDR1 and CDR2: MNHEY and SVGAGI. The CDR3 sequence is CASSFAFLTDTQYF.